This is a list of T cell receptor beta chains from one sample in a study of blood T cell repertoires in COVID-19. This table comes from immunoSEQ multiplex PCR, and its TCRdb copy is limited to in-frame clones, with some not included. This table holds around 190,000 clones, about 85% found once. Material: peripheral blood. All receptors derive from a woman in her fifties or sixties with acute or convalescent COVID-19. Each CDR3 is given with its conserved first and last residue. The D gene is left open where the match is weak. Some rows mark clone size as missing; the rest say once, few, many or name a class of expanded clone.

j_gene: TRBJ1-2; abundance: -; v_gene: TRBV19; d_gene: -; CDR3nt: TGTGCCAGTAGTGCAGGCACCGGACAGCCGAGGAGGGGCTACACCTTC; CDR3aa: CASSAGTGQPRRGYTF
j_gene: TRBJ2-7; abundance: -; v_gene: TRBV4-2; d_gene: TRBD2; CDR3nt: TGTGCCAGCAGCCAAGAGGGAGCTAGCGGGATATACGAGCAGTACTTC; CDR3aa: CASSQEGASGIYEQYF
j_gene: TRBJ2-1; abundance: -; v_gene: TRBV24-1; d_gene: -; CDR3nt: TGTGCCACCAGTGATAGGAGGGACAGCTCCTACAATGAGCAGTTCTTC; CDR3aa: CATSDRRDSSYNEQFF
j_gene: TRBJ2-2; abundance: few; v_gene: TRBV6-5; d_gene: -; CDR3nt: TGTGCCAGCAGTTACTCGACGGGAAACACCGGGGAGCTGTTTTTT; CDR3aa: CASSYSTGNTGELFF
j_gene: TRBJ1-4; abundance: -; v_gene: TRBV4-2; d_gene: -; CDR3nt: TGTGCCAGCAGCCAGGGGGGTGGGAAAGGTGGCGAAAAACTGTTTTTT; CDR3aa: CASSQGGGKGGEKLFF
j_gene: TRBJ2-1; abundance: -; v_gene: TRBV5-6; d_gene: TRBD2; CDR3nt: TGTGCCAGCAGCGCAGGACTAGAAGGGAATGAGCAGTTCTTC; CDR3aa: CASSAGLEGNEQFF
j_gene: TRBJ1-6; abundance: -; v_gene: TRBV30; d_gene: TRBD1; CDR3nt: TGTGCCTGGAGGGGGGGACAGCTTGCTTATAATTCACCCCTCCACTTT; CDR3aa: CAWRGGQLAYNSPLHF
j_gene: TRBJ1-2; abundance: -; v_gene: TRBV3-1/TRBV3-2; d_gene: -; CDR3nt: TGTGCCAGCAGCCAAGTTATCACGGGCTATGGCTACACCTTC; CDR3aa: CASSQVITGYGYTF
j_gene: TRBJ2-1; abundance: -; v_gene: TRBV10-3; d_gene: TRBD2; CDR3nt: TGTGCCATCAGTGAGCCGGTAGCGGGAATGGATGAGCAGTTCTTC; CDR3aa: CAISEPVAGMDEQFF
j_gene: TRBJ2-1; abundance: -; v_gene: TRBV11-3; d_gene: -; CDR3nt: TGTGCCAGCAGCTTCTCCGGAGGGGACCCCACCCATGAGCAGTTCTTC; CDR3aa: CASSFSGGDPTHEQFF
j_gene: TRBJ1-2; abundance: -; v_gene: TRBV15; d_gene: -; CDR3nt: TGTGCCACCAGCTTACGAGACTATGGCTACACCTTC; CDR3aa: CATSLRDYGYTF
j_gene: TRBJ2-6; abundance: -; v_gene: TRBV12-5; d_gene: -; CDR3nt: TGTGCTAGTGGTTTCAAGAGCTCTGGGGCCAACGTCCTGACTTTC; CDR3aa: CASGFKSSGANVLTF
j_gene: TRBJ2-7; abundance: -; v_gene: TRBV5-8; d_gene: TRBD1; CDR3nt: TGTGCCAGCAGCTTGACTGGGACAGGCAACTACGAGCAGTACTTC; CDR3aa: CASSLTGTGNYEQYF
j_gene: TRBJ2-7; abundance: -; v_gene: TRBV30; d_gene: TRBD1; CDR3nt: TGTGCCTGGAGTGGGGGACAGACGACTAAGTACGAGCAGTACTTC; CDR3aa: CAWSGGQTTKYEQYF
j_gene: TRBJ2-2; abundance: once; v_gene: TRBV6-6; d_gene: TRBD2; CDR3nt: TGTGCCAGCACCGGGACTAAGAACACCGGGGAGCTGTTTTTT; CDR3aa: CASTGTKNTGELFF
j_gene: TRBJ2-7; abundance: -; v_gene: TRBV5-1; d_gene: -; CDR3nt: TGCGCCAGCAGCTTACCGGGGGGCGACGAGCAGTACTTC; CDR3aa: CASSLPGGDEQYF
j_gene: TRBJ2-7; abundance: -; v_gene: TRBV9; d_gene: TRBD1; CDR3nt: TGTGCCAGCAGCGCTGCCGGGACAGGGGACTACGAGCAGTACTTC; CDR3aa: CASSAAGTGDYEQYF
j_gene: TRBJ2-2; abundance: -; v_gene: TRBV7-9; d_gene: TRBD1; CDR3nt: TGTGCCAGCAGCTTAGATGCAGGGGGCCACACCGGGGAGCTGTTTTTT; CDR3aa: CASSLDAGGHTGELFF
j_gene: TRBJ1-2; abundance: -; v_gene: TRBV7-8; d_gene: -; CDR3nt: TGTGCCAGCAGCTTAACAGAACTTAACTATGGCTACACCTTC; CDR3aa: CASSLTELNYGYTF
j_gene: TRBJ2-4; abundance: -; v_gene: TRBV6-6; d_gene: TRBD2; CDR3nt: TGTGCCAGCAGTTACGGAGCGGGAAACAAAAACATTCAGTACTTC; CDR3aa: CASSYGAGNKNIQYF
j_gene: TRBJ2-1; abundance: -; v_gene: TRBV2; d_gene: TRBD1; CDR3nt: TGTGCCAGCAGTGACGAGGGGGCGAGTAAGTTCTTC; CDR3aa: CASSDEGASKFF
j_gene: TRBJ1-1; abundance: -; v_gene: TRBV14; d_gene: -; CDR3nt: TGTGCCAGCAGCCAATTTCCGACTGCTTCAGAAGCTTTCTTT; CDR3aa: CASSQFPTASEAFF
j_gene: TRBJ1-1; abundance: -; v_gene: TRBV5-1; d_gene: -; CDR3nt: TGCGCCAGCAGCTTGAATGGGGGGTCAGAAGCTTTCTTT; CDR3aa: CASSLNGGSEAFF
j_gene: TRBJ2-3; abundance: -; v_gene: TRBV4-1; d_gene: TRBD1; CDR3nt: TGCGCCAGCAGCCTGAGGGGACAGGGTCGGGGCACAGATACGCAGTATTTT; CDR3aa: CASSLRGQGRGTDTQYF
j_gene: TRBJ1-3; abundance: once; v_gene: TRBV23-1; d_gene: -; CDR3nt: TGCGCCAGCAGTCAATCTGGCCCAGGATCCTCTGGAAACACCATATATTTT; CDR3aa: CASSQSGPGSSGNTIYF
j_gene: TRBJ1-3; abundance: -; v_gene: TRBV7-8; d_gene: -; CDR3nt: TGTGCCAGCAGCTTAGAACGGGGGGCGGGAAACACCATATATTTT; CDR3aa: CASSLERGAGNTIYF
j_gene: TRBJ2-5; abundance: once; v_gene: TRBV25-1; d_gene: -; CDR3nt: TGTGCCAGCAGTTACCGGTCGGGAGAGACCCAGTACTTC; CDR3aa: CASSYRSGETQYF
j_gene: TRBJ1-5; abundance: once; v_gene: TRBV28; d_gene: TRBD1; CDR3nt: TGTGCCAGCAGTTTCACCAGGGGGCTTCCTAGCAATCAGCCCCAGCATTTT; CDR3aa: CASSFTRGLPSNQPQHF
j_gene: TRBJ2-2; abundance: -; v_gene: TRBV6-1; d_gene: -; CDR3nt: TGTGCCAGCAGTGAAAGACTCCGCCCCACCGGGGAGCTGTTTTTT; CDR3aa: CASSERLRPTGELFF
j_gene: TRBJ2-5; abundance: once; v_gene: TRBV19; d_gene: -; CDR3nt: TGTGCCTCGAACTCGCGGGCCGGACAAGAGACCCAGTACTTC; CDR3aa: CASNSRAGQETQYF
j_gene: TRBJ2-5; abundance: -; v_gene: TRBV7-2; d_gene: -; CDR3nt: TGTGCCAGCACTCAGGGACAAGAGACCCAGTACTTC; CDR3aa: CASTQGQETQYF
j_gene: TRBJ1-4; abundance: -; v_gene: TRBV6-5; d_gene: -; CDR3nt: TGTGCCAGCAAAAGGAGGGGCGACGGGAATGAAAAACTGTTTTTT; CDR3aa: CASKRRGDGNEKLFF
j_gene: TRBJ2-1; abundance: few; v_gene: TRBV12-5; d_gene: -; CDR3nt: TGTGCTAGTGGCCTCGCGAGGGCCGTGTATGAGCAGTTCTTC; CDR3aa: CASGLARAVYEQFF
j_gene: TRBJ1-1; abundance: -; v_gene: TRBV5-4; d_gene: TRBD1; CDR3nt: TGTGCCAGCAGCGCCCTGACAGGGGTAATGAACACTGAAGCTTTCTTT; CDR3aa: CASSALTGVMNTEAFF
j_gene: TRBJ1-3; abundance: -; v_gene: TRBV19; d_gene: -; CDR3nt: TGTGCCAGTAGTGCCCTCCAGGCAAACTCTGGAAACACCATATATTTT; CDR3aa: CASSALQANSGNTIYF
j_gene: TRBJ2-1; abundance: -; v_gene: TRBV7-2; d_gene: TRBD2; CDR3nt: TGTGCCAGCAGTATAGCGGGAGGGCCCTACAATGAGCAGTTCTTC; CDR3aa: CASSIAGGPYNEQFF
j_gene: TRBJ2-7; abundance: -; v_gene: TRBV10-2; d_gene: -; CDR3nt: TGCGCCAGCAGTGTCGAAGTCGGTCCCTACGAGCAGTACTTC; CDR3aa: CASSVEVGPYEQYF
j_gene: TRBJ1-2; abundance: once; v_gene: TRBV12-3/TRBV12-4; d_gene: -; CDR3nt: TGTGCCAGCATCCAGATGGGGGGCTATGGCTACACCTTC; CDR3aa: CASIQMGGYGYTF
j_gene: TRBJ1-2; abundance: -; v_gene: TRBV4-1; d_gene: -; CDR3nt: TGCGCCAGCAGCCAAGATAGGGACTCAGGGTACACCTTC; CDR3aa: CASSQDRDSGYTF
j_gene: TRBJ1-1; abundance: few; v_gene: TRBV5-1; d_gene: TRBD1; CDR3nt: TGCGCCAGCAGCCAACTCCCCCGGGACAGGTCTTTTAACACTGAAGCTTTCTTT; CDR3aa: CASSQLPRDRSFNTEAFF
j_gene: TRBJ1-2; abundance: once; v_gene: TRBV19; d_gene: -; CDR3nt: TGTGCCAGTAGTCCGGGGGGACTAGGATATGGCTACACCTTC; CDR3aa: CASSPGGLGYGYTF
j_gene: TRBJ2-2; abundance: -; v_gene: TRBV10-1; d_gene: -; CDR3nt: TGCGCCAGCAGGGAAGGGAGCACCGGGGAGCTGTTTTTT; CDR3aa: CASREGSTGELFF
j_gene: TRBJ1-5; abundance: -; v_gene: TRBV6-5; d_gene: -; CDR3nt: TGTGCCAGCAGTAGAGCTGGGGGCGATCAGCCCCAGCATTTT; CDR3aa: CASSRAGGDQPQHF
j_gene: TRBJ1-4; abundance: -; v_gene: TRBV15; d_gene: -; CDR3nt: TGTGCCACCAGCAGAGCCCGGGTCGCAACTAATGAAAAACTGTTTTTT; CDR3aa: CATSRARVATNEKLFF
j_gene: TRBJ2-1; abundance: -; v_gene: TRBV24-1; d_gene: TRBD2; CDR3nt: TGTGCCACCAGTGAAGGTACGAAGCTAGCGGGTAGGATGGAGCAGTTCTTC; CDR3aa: CATSEGTKLAGRMEQFF
j_gene: TRBJ2-6; abundance: -; v_gene: TRBV5-1; d_gene: -; CDR3nt: TGCGCCAGCAGCCTGAACCAAGGGGGCTCTGGGGCCAACGTCCTGACTTTC; CDR3aa: CASSLNQGGSGANVLTF
j_gene: TRBJ2-7; abundance: once; v_gene: TRBV6-1; d_gene: -; CDR3nt: TGTGCCAGCAGTGAGTCGGGTCGATCCTACGAGCAGTACTTC; CDR3aa: CASSESGRSYEQYF
j_gene: TRBJ1-4; abundance: -; v_gene: TRBV21-1; d_gene: -; CDR3nt: TGTGCCAGCAGCATCCCCCGGACAGGCCGCATGGGTACTAATGAAAAACTGTTTTTT; CDR3aa: CASSIPRTGRMGTNEKLFF
j_gene: TRBJ1-6; abundance: -; v_gene: TRBV19; d_gene: -; CDR3nt: TGTGCCAGTAGCGAAATAACAGGGAGCTCCTATAATTCACCCCTCCACTTT; CDR3aa: CASSEITGSSYNSPLHF
j_gene: TRBJ1-2; abundance: -; v_gene: TRBV9; d_gene: -; CDR3nt: TGTGCCAGCAGCGTAGAAGGGAGTAGGGGCTACACCTTC; CDR3aa: CASSVEGSRGYTF
j_gene: TRBJ1-4; abundance: -; v_gene: TRBV10-3; d_gene: -; CDR3nt: TGTGCCATCAGTGAGTCGGGGCTGGCGGGGGAAAAACTGTTTTTT; CDR3aa: CAISESGLAGEKLFF